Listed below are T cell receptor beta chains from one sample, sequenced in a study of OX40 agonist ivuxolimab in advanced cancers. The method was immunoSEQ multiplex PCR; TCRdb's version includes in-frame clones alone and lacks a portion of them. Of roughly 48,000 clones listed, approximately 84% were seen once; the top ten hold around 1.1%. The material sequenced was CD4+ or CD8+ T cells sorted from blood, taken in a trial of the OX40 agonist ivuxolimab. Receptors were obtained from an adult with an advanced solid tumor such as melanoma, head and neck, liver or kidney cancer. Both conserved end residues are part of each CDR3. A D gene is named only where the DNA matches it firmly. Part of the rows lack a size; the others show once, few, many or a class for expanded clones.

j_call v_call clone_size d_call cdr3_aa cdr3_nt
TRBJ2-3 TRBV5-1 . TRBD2 CASNKGLARTDTQYF TGCGCCAGCAATAAGGGACTAGCTCGCACAGATACGCAGTATTTT
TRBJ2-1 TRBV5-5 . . CASSPEAQGTYNEQFF TGTGCCAGCAGCCCCGAGGCCCAGGGAACCTACAATGAGCAGTTCTTC
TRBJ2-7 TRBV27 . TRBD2 CASSLYSGMPSYEQYF TGTGCCAGCAGTTTATATAGCGGGATGCCCTCCTACGAGCAGTACTTC
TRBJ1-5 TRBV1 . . CTSSQALVRPQHF TGCACCAGCAGCCAAGCCCTAGTTCGGCCCCAGCATTTT
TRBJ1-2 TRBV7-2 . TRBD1 CASSLGQGFGYTF TGTGCCAGCAGCCTCGGACAGGGTTTTGGCTACACCTTC
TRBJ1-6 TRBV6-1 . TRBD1 CASSEDRGRSPLHF TGTGCCAGCAGTGAAGACAGGGGCCGTTCACCCCTCCACTTT
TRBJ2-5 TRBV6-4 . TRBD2 CASASSGRQETQYF TGTGCCAGCGCCTCTAGCGGGAGGCAAGAGACCCAGTACTTC
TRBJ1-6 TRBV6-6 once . CASRTDRTLHNSPTHF TGTGCCAGCAGGACCGACAGGACACTACATAATTCACCGACCCACTTT
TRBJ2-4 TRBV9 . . CASSPYGTGKNIQYF TGTGCCAGCAGCCCCTACGGAACAGGGAAAAACATTCAGTACTTC
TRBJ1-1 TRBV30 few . CAWHRAFGAFF TGTGCCTGGCACAGGGCCTTCGGAGCTTTCTTT
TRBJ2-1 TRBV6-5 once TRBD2 CASSVRLAGWNEQFF TGTGCCAGCAGTGTCCGACTAGCGGGGTGGAATGAGCAGTTCTTC
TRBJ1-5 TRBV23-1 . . CASSQCNGNQPQHF TGCGCCAGCAGTCAATGCAACGGAAATCAGCCCCAGCATTTT
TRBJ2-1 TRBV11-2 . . CASSLTAFNEQFF TGTGCCAGCAGCTTGACGGCCTTCAATGAGCAGTTCTTC
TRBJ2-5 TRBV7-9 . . CASSRDYQETQYF TGTGCCAGCAGCCGGGACTACCAAGAGACCCAGTACTTC
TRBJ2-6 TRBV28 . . CASSLGIGSGANVLTF TGTGCCAGCAGTTTAGGAATAGGGTCTGGGGCCAACGTCCTGACTTTC
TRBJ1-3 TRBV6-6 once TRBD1 CASSYGGQGSGNTIYF TGTGCCAGCAGTTACGGGGGACAGGGTTCTGGAAACACCATATATTTT
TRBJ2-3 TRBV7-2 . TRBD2 CASSPQREYSDTQYF TGTGCCAGCAGCCCTCAGCGGGAGTATTCAGATACGCAGTATTTT
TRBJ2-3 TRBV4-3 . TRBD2 CASSQVAGSTDTQYF TGCGCCAGCAGCCAAGTAGCGGGAAGCACAGATACGCAGTATTTT
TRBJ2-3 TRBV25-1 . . CASSKTSTDTQYF TGTGCCAGCAGTAAAACTAGCACAGATACGCAGTATTTT
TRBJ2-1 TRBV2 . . CASNRRDEQFF TGTGCCAGCAATAGGCGGGATGAGCAGTTCTTC
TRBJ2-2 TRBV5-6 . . CASSAGQTSGELFF TGTGCCAGCAGTGCTGGACAAACGTCCGGGGAGCTGTTTTTT
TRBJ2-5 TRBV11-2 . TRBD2 CASSLALAGQETQYF TGTGCCAGCAGCTTAGCGCTAGCGGGGCAAGAGACCCAGTACTTC
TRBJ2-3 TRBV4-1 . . CASSPGPGRAGADTQYF TGCGCCAGCAGCCCCGGTCCGGGCCGCGCTGGAGCAGATACGCAGTATTTT
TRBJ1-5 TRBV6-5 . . CASSPRLRTQHF TGTGCCAGCAGTCCTCGGCTCCGGACCCAGCATTTT
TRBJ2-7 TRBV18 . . CASSPFDSSYEQYF TGTGCCAGCTCACCGTTCGACAGCTCCTACGAGCAGTACTTC
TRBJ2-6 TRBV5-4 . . CASSPRTGANVLTF TGTGCCAGCAGCCCCCGTACTGGGGCCAACGTCCTGACTTTC
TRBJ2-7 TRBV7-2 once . CASSPLDRREQYF TGTGCCAGCAGCCCATTGGATAGGCGGGAGCAGTACTTC
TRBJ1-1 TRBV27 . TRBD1 CASDYRGLTFF TGTGCCAGCGATTACAGGGGGCTGACTTTCTTT
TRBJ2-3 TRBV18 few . CASSPRQGTDTQYF TGTGCCAGCTCACCACGCCAGGGCACAGATACGCAGTATTTT
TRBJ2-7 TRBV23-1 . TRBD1 CASSPRQGSSYEQYF TGCGCCAGCAGTCCACGACAGGGCAGCTCCTACGAGCAGTACTTC
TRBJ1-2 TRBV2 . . CASRWEDYGYTF TGTGCCAGCAGGTGGGAGGACTATGGCTACACCTTC
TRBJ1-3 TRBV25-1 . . CASSDPGSSGNTIYF TGTGCCAGCAGTGACCCGGGGAGCTCTGGAAACACCATATATTTT
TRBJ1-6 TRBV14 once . CASSQDRVPNSPLHF TGTGCCAGCAGCCAAGATCGGGTCCCAAATTCACCCCTCCACTTT
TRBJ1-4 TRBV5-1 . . CASSPSARATNEKLFF TGCGCCAGCAGCCCTTCCGCCCGGGCAACTAATGAAAAACTGTTTTTT
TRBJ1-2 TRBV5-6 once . CASSLIRGSTYGYTF TGTGCCAGCAGTCTGATTCGGGGCTCGACCTATGGCTACACCTTC
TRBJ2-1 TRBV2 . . CATKGLSGYNEQFF TGTGCCACCAAGGGCCTCTCGGGCTACAATGAGCAGTTCTTC
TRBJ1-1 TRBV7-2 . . CASSLEGGDTEAFF TGTGCCAGCAGCTTAGAAGGAGGAGACACTGAAGCTTTCTTT
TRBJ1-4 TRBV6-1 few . CASSEAVGEKLFF TGTGCCAGCAGTGAAGCGGTCGGTGAAAAACTGTTTTTT
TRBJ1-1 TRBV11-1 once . CASSLLSSATEAFF TGTGCCAGCAGCTTACTGAGCAGCGCCACTGAAGCTTTCTTT
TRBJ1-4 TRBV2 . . CASNRDSRNEKLFF TGTGCCAGCAACCGGGATTCGCGGAATGAAAAACTGTTTTTT
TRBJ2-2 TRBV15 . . CATSIGGGHTGELFF TGTGCCACCAGCATAGGCGGGGGACATACCGGGGAGCTGTTTTTT
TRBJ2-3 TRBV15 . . CATSIRGRGTDTQYF TGTGCCACCAGCATTCGGGGTAGGGGCACAGATACGCAGTATTTT
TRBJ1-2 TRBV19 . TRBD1 CASSPDRGSYGYTF TGTGCCAGTAGCCCCGACAGGGGCTCTTATGGCTACACCTTC
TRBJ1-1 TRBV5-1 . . CASTGYTEAFF TGCGCCAGCACCGGGTACACTGAAGCTTTCTTT
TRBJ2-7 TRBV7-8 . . CASSFETGAYEQYF TGTGCCAGCAGCTTTGAGACCGGGGCCTACGAGCAGTACTTC
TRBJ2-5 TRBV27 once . CASSQRPLLETQYF TGTGCCAGCAGTCAGCGACCCCTTTTAGAGACCCAGTACTTC
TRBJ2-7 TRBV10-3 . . CAISAQGTTYEQYF TGTGCCATCAGTGCACAGGGGACTACCTACGAGCAGTACTTC